Each of the 8 T cell receptor beta chains below was sequenced from the same sample in a study of Tregs in tolerant kidney transplant recipients. Repertoires were generated with immunoSEQ multiplex PCR, while TCRdb's copy carries only in-frame clones and drops some. Counted here are 200,000 to 300,000 clones, about 80% occurring once; the ten biggest clones make up around 0.64%. The specimen was CD4+ T cells from blood. The origin of the receptors is a human donor in good health.

The chain joins TRBV6-5 to TRBJ1-2, with TRBD1 matching over 7 bases. V lost 5 bases, J lost 2 bases, and 2 bases stayed unmatched. Germline values: CDR1 MNHEY, CDR2 SVGAGI. The CDR3 runs 13 residues. This CDR3 reads CASSRGQNYGYTF. The CDR3 DNA sequence: TGTGCCAGCAGTCGGGGACAGAACTATGGCTACACCTTC.

V is TRBV10-3 and J is TRBJ1-2, with D perhaps TRBD1 (6 bases). The CDR3 is made up of 12 amino acids. The germline V and J ends were trimmed by 7 bases and 6 bases, with 12 bases remaining between them. Germline V CDR1 and CDR2: ENHRY, SYGVKD. The CDR3 DNA is TGTGCCATCATTGCAGGGGAGAATGGCTACACCTTC. This translates into CAIIAGENGYTF.

This clone was seen a single time. The rearrangement uses TRBV10-3 and TRBJ2-2; 11 bases line up with TRBD2. V was pared by 6 bases and J by 1 base, with 1 base of the junction left unmatched. This CDR3 is built from 15 residues. Per the germline V gene, CDR1 is ENHRY and CDR2 is SYGVKD. In DNA, the CDR3 is TGTGCCATCAGGGGGACTAGCGGGAACACCGGGGAGCTGTTTTTT. Translated: CAIRGTSGNTGELFF.

This rearrangement joins TRBV2 to TRBJ2-6, with a tentative D call TRBD1 (5 bases). CDR3 length equals 14 residues. Germline-derived CDR1 and CDR2 are SNHLY and FYNNEI. Trimming stripped 9 bases from V and 0 bases from J, with 9 bases between. The DNA for the CDR3 is TGTGCCAGTTCGACAGACTCTGGGGCCAACGTCCTGACTTTC. It translates to CASSTDSGANVLTF.

The chain has TRBV2 and TRBJ1-2, with TRBD1 matching over 7 bases. Germline V CDR1 and CDR2: SNHLY, FYNNEI. The CDR3 consists of 15 residues. Losses at the gene ends were 6 bases for V and 3 bases for J; bases not matched to a gene: 10. CDR3 region: CASSADGQAYYGYTF. The CDR3 DNA follows: TGTGCCAGCAGCGCAGACGGACAGGCCTACTATGGCTACACCTTC.

The rearrangement links TRBV6-1 to TRBJ2-6; no clear D gene. The CDR3 totals 17 residues. CDR1 MNHNS and CDR2 SASEGT come from the germline V gene. The V end lost 1 base, the J end lost 0 bases, and 10 bases lay between the germline ends. The CDR3 nucleotides are TGTGCCAGCAGTGAAGGTTTATGGGGCTCTGGGGCCAACGTCCTGACTTTC. As protein: CASSEGLWGSGANVLTF.

The chain has TRBV5-1 and TRBJ1-5; perhaps TRBD1 as D (6 bases). Germline values: CDR1 SGHRS, CDR2 YFSETQ. The CDR3 covers 16 residues. The V and J ends lost 4 bases and 0 bases respectively, with 14 bases between them. CDR3 sequence: CASSLTTGDSNQPQHF. In nucleotides, the CDR3 is TGCGCCAGCAGCCTGACGACAGGCGATAGCAATCAGCCCCAGCATTTT.

This chain connects TRBV5-1 to TRBJ2-1, with D tentatively TRBD1 (5 bases). The length of the CDR3 is 16 residues. V was clipped by 0 bases and J by 9 bases, with 19 bases between them. CDR1 and CDR2 from the germline V gene are SGHRS and YFSETQ. CDR3 sequence (DNA): TGCGCCAGCAGCTTGGGTTTTGGAAGGGGCCAGGGTGAGCAGTTCTTC. Residues: CASSLGFGRGQGEQFF.